This T cell receptor beta chain was captured by sequencing in a study of blood T cell repertoires in COVID-19. Study-wide background: Researchers got acute and convalescent COVID-19 samples from the United States, Italy and Spain. T cells, B-cell-depleted T cells, or PBMCs supplied cDNA or gDNA.

CDR3 size: 15 residues. Germline V CDR1 and CDR2: KGHDR, SFDVKD. Trimming took off 2 bases at V and 4 bases at J, with 14 bases between the two ends. As handled by the study authors: Estimates of nucleated cell counts were drawn from the amplification of reference gene primers. Libraries were prepared by immunoSEQ multiplex PCR; TCRdb keeps only in-frame clonotypes and omits some of them. The V and J calls and clone size are taken from that table; D and trimming were inferred from the DNA. The table lists about 110,000 clones, nearly 90% of them singletons, with over 6.5% in the top ten. This sequence joins TRBV24-1 and TRBJ2-7, with D maybe TRBD1 (5 bases). The sequencing sample was made of peripheral blood. This TCR was sampled from a woman in her 70s who had recovered from COVID-19. The CDR3 loop is CATSDSRAVGYEQYF. The CDR3 nucleotides read TGTGCCACCAGTGATTCCAGGGCAGTTGGGTACGAGCAGTACTTC.